Listed below are T cell receptor beta chains from one sample, sequenced in a study of technical replicates of blood from several donors. Only in-frame clones appear in the TCRdb table, and some are missing; sequencing was by immunoSEQ multiplex PCR. The sample carries fewer than 90,000 clones, roughly 93% recorded once. Sequenced input: T cells isolated from PBMCs. Receptors were obtained from a human donor in good health. Each CDR3 is given with its conserved first and last residue. The order of the fields is V gene, J gene, D gene, CDR3 protein. The D gene is left open where the match is weak.

v_call: TRBV5-4; j_call: TRBJ2-1; d_call: .; cdr3_aa: CASTPSGRRSVNEQFF
v_call: TRBV18; j_call: TRBJ1-2; d_call: TRBD1; cdr3_aa: CASSPTGGATSYGYTF
v_call: TRBV6-1; j_call: TRBJ2-1; d_call: TRBD1; cdr3_aa: CASRAGGSYNEQFF
v_call: TRBV6-5; j_call: TRBJ1-2; d_call: .; cdr3_aa: CASSRQGKGGYTF
v_call: TRBV7-9; j_call: TRBJ1-6; d_call: .; cdr3_aa: CASSSKDSQIGSPLHF
v_call: TRBV27; j_call: TRBJ1-2; d_call: .; cdr3_aa: CASSPGTRWGRIANYGYTF
v_call: TRBV30; j_call: TRBJ1-5; d_call: TRBD1; cdr3_aa: CAWDSGGTGQPQHF
v_call: TRBV29-1; j_call: TRBJ1-1; d_call: TRBD1; cdr3_aa: CSVDLRQGPEAFF
v_call: TRBV19; j_call: TRBJ2-7; d_call: TRBD1; cdr3_aa: CASSMERTGWEQYF
v_call: TRBV19; j_call: TRBJ1-2; d_call: TRBD1; cdr3_aa: CASSRPPDRGQGYTF
v_call: TRBV6-6; j_call: TRBJ1-2; d_call: .; cdr3_aa: CASSPRPRGGYGYTF
v_call: TRBV6-5; j_call: TRBJ1-1; d_call: .; cdr3_aa: CASNKGAGMNTEAFF
v_call: TRBV5-5; j_call: TRBJ1-5; d_call: TRBD1; cdr3_aa: CASSDRGNQPQHF
v_call: TRBV5-4; j_call: TRBJ1-4; d_call: .; cdr3_aa: CASSPSTRDEKLFF
v_call: TRBV28; j_call: TRBJ2-7; d_call: .; cdr3_aa: CASSSRGVSYEQYF
v_call: TRBV6-5; j_call: TRBJ1-2; d_call: .; cdr3_aa: CASSLYHREMEGYTF
v_call: TRBV27; j_call: TRBJ2-1; d_call: .; cdr3_aa: CASSLVNRLEQFF
v_call: TRBV5-1; j_call: TRBJ1-1; d_call: TRBD1; cdr3_aa: CASSFGQGDTEAFF
v_call: TRBV6-6; j_call: TRBJ2-7; d_call: TRBD1; cdr3_aa: CASSYQGVEEQYF
v_call: TRBV10-1; j_call: TRBJ1-1; d_call: .; cdr3_aa: CASSEAGNTEAFF
v_call: TRBV7-8; j_call: TRBJ1-1; d_call: .; cdr3_aa: CASSLGAGSNTEAFF
v_call: TRBV5-8; j_call: TRBJ2-7; d_call: TRBD1; cdr3_aa: CASSSGTGALEGQYF
v_call: TRBV7-9; j_call: TRBJ2-2; d_call: .; cdr3_aa: CASRTKVGSGTGELFF
v_call: TRBV7-9; j_call: TRBJ1-1; d_call: TRBD1; cdr3_aa: CASSSGTGGRKTEAFF
v_call: TRBV4-1; j_call: TRBJ1-2; d_call: .; cdr3_aa: CASSQDPVTSNYGYTF
v_call: TRBV27; j_call: TRBJ2-7; d_call: TRBD2; cdr3_aa: CASSFLAGGFRGSYEQYF
v_call: TRBV11-2; j_call: TRBJ1-2; d_call: .; cdr3_aa: CASSPESVHYGYTF
v_call: TRBV19; j_call: TRBJ1-1; d_call: TRBD1; cdr3_aa: CASSIVGTGATEAFF
v_call: TRBV28; j_call: TRBJ2-5; d_call: .; cdr3_aa: CASSLYPGQTQETQYF
v_call: TRBV19; j_call: TRBJ2-7; d_call: TRBD1; cdr3_aa: CASKGQGANEQYF
v_call: TRBV28; j_call: TRBJ1-5; d_call: .; cdr3_aa: CASSSTAKYSNQPQHF
v_call: TRBV30; j_call: TRBJ1-5; d_call: .; cdr3_aa: CAWSGGGNQPQHF
v_call: TRBV9; j_call: TRBJ1-2; d_call: .; cdr3_aa: CASSPYLGARYGYTF
v_call: TRBV5-4; j_call: TRBJ2-7; d_call: .; cdr3_aa: CASSRPGASHEQYF
v_call: TRBV28; j_call: TRBJ2-3; d_call: .; cdr3_aa: CASSLEGTYTDTQYF
v_call: TRBV4-1; j_call: TRBJ2-2; d_call: TRBD1; cdr3_aa: CASSDRGNTGELFF
v_call: TRBV6-5; j_call: TRBJ1-2; d_call: .; cdr3_aa: CASSYSNARGYGYTF
v_call: TRBV5-1; j_call: TRBJ2-1; d_call: TRBD1; cdr3_aa: CASSFPRTGEGYNEQFF
v_call: TRBV19; j_call: TRBJ1-5; d_call: TRBD1; cdr3_aa: CASSAPELGGGWQPQHF
v_call: TRBV27; j_call: TRBJ2-5; d_call: TRBD1; cdr3_aa: CASSFARRTGGKGEKETQYF
v_call: TRBV10-3; j_call: TRBJ1-2; d_call: TRBD1; cdr3_aa: CAISGGQGEYYGYTF
v_call: TRBV7-9; j_call: TRBJ1-6; d_call: TRBD1; cdr3_aa: CASSRTGTYNSPLHF
v_call: TRBV6-5; j_call: TRBJ2-5; d_call: .; cdr3_aa: CASRRFPRQSETQYF